These 10 T cell receptor beta chains were all obtained from the same sample, sequenced in a study of metastatic and nonmetastatic thyroid tumors. All patients were untreated before thyroid surgery. TCRdb reprocessed the PCR reads using MiXCR. The top ten hold approximately 2.7% of the sample, which has tens of thousands of clones, roughly a sixth seen once. Sequencing used adjacent normal tissue. These receptors came from a male donor with papillary thyroid cancer or a benign thyroid nodule (not recorded which). Some clones in this sample may be carry-over from other donors' samples.

There are many counts of this clone. The genes are TRBV3-1 and TRBJ1-1; 9 positions match TRBD1. V shed 1 base and J 1 base; nucleotides not matched to a gene: 4. CDR3 length: 16 residues. Germline V lookup: CDR1 LGHDT, CDR2 YNNKEL (reference sequence). The CDR3, as DNA: TGTGCCAGCAGCCAAGCGGACAGGGGTCAGAACACTGAAGCTTTCTTT. It translates to CASSQADRGQNTEAFF.

In the case of this clone: One base away lies a much larger clone, so this may be a sequencing read error. Other DNA sequences in the sample encode the same CDR3. The chain combines TRBV5-4 with TRBJ2-3; 8 bases fit TRBD2. Germline lookup yields CDR1 SGHNT and CDR2 YYREEE (reference sequence). CDR3 length: 15 residues. CDR3 in DNA: TGCGCCAGCAGCTCGCCGACTAGCGGCACAGATACGCAGTATTTT. It encodes CASSSPTSGTDTQYF.

This clone was counted many times. V and J are TRBV5-1 and TRBJ2-6; 10 nucleotides align to TRBD1. The CDR3 length is 17 residues. V gave up 5 bases and J gave up 0 bases; unmatched junction bases: 5. Germline CDR1 is SGHRS and CDR2 is YFSETQ. CDR3 nucleotides: TGCGCCAGCAGGAGGGACAGGGGACCCTCTGGGGCCAACGTCCTGACTTTC. Protein: CASRRDRGPSGANVLTF.

As to this clone: A read error may account for a junction end that differs from germline. This chain uses TRBV28 with TRBJ1-2; D unclear. Germline CDR1 MDHEN, CDR2 SYDVKM. This CDR3 has 11 amino acids. DNA of the CDR3: TGTGCCAACAGTTTAGGGAGTTACTACAACTTC. Translation gives CANSLGSYYNF.

This clone was seen ten or more times. The chain combines TRBV27 with TRBJ1-6, with TRBD1 as a possible D gene (5 bases). The CDR3 is 16 residues long. Trimming took 3 bases from V and 9 from J, leaving 18 bases between them. The germline V gene encodes CDR1 MNHEY and CDR2 SMNVEV (reference sequence). CDR3 in amino acids: CASSFQVQGGVSPLHF. DNA for the CDR3: TGTGCCAGCAGTTTCCAAGTTCAGGGAGGAGTTTCACCCCTCCACTTT.

Relative to its sample, this clone is medium-sized. The chain is built from TRBV7-9 and TRBJ1-1, with D unresolved. The CDR3 totals 11 residues. Germline-derived CDR1 and CDR2 are SEHNR and FQNEAQ (reference sequence). Trimming shortened V by 5 bases and J by 8 bases, and 9 bases separated the two germline ends. In nucleotides, the CDR3 is TGTGCCAGCAGCAGCAGCCAAGAAGCTTTCTTT. As protein: CASSSSQEAFF.

This clone occurred a few times. The genes are TRBV6-2 or TRBV6-3 and TRBJ2-7, with D possibly being TRBD2 (6 bases). V lost 7 bases to trimming and J lost 2 bases, with 15 bases between them. This CDR3 has 14 amino acids. Looked up from germline, CDR1 is MNHEY and CDR2 is SVGEGT. CDR3 sequence: CASTHPQRAYEQYF. CDR3 nucleotide sequence: TGTGCCAGCACCCACCCCCAGCGGGCCTACGAGCAGTACTTC.

This clone occurred many times. A much more abundant neighbour one base away suggests this may be a read error. This same CDR3 is encoded by further DNA sequences in the sample. This chain links TRBV4-2 with TRBJ1-4; weak D call: TRBD1 (5 bases). The CDR3 is made up of 14 amino acids. CDR1 LGHNA and CDR2 YNFKEQ come from the germline V gene. The CDR3 region is CASSQDRPDEKLFF. CDR3 sequence (DNA): TGTGCCAGCAGTCAAGACAGACCCGATGAAAAACTGTTTTTT.

Within the sample, this clone is medium-sized (0.01 to 0.1%). J is TRBJ2-7 and V is TRBV6-1; TRBD1 matches 10 bases. The trim removed 6 bases at V and 7 bases at J, leaving 18 bases unmatched. This CDR3 is built from 17 residues. Looked up from germline, CDR1 is MNHNS and CDR2 is SASEGT. CDR3 DNA: TGTGCCAGCAGCTCCGCGCTACCGGGACAGGGGATGAGGGAGCAGTACTTC. This encodes CASSSALPGQGMREQYF.

This clone was observed at least ten times. V and J are TRBV3-1 and TRBJ2-5; D perhaps matches TRBD1 (6 bases). Germline CDR1 is LGHDT and CDR2 is YNNKEL (reference sequence). The CDR3 spans 17 residues. Trimming stripped 1 base from V and 2 bases from J, with 17 bases between. This CDR3 is CASSQGRVAGVQETQYF. In DNA, the CDR3 is TGTGCCAGCAGCCAAGGAAGGGTGGCAGGGGTACAAGAGACCCAGTACTTC.